A single sample gave rise to the 8 T cell receptor beta chains below, sequenced in a study of cytomegalovirus exposure and HLA in healthy donors. TCRdb's table, derived via immunoSEQ multiplex PCR, lists solely in-frame clones and lacks some. The sample contains 57,000 or so clones, 90% to 95% of which appear only once. Specimen: PBMCs. Receptors were obtained from a woman aged 25 to 39 in good health and CMV-seronegative.

This rearrangement joins TRBV19 to TRBJ1-5, with D possibly being TRBD1 (6 bases). Trimming took 5 bases from V and 2 from J, leaving 13 bases between them. Germline V CDR1 and CDR2: LNHDA, SQIVND (reference sequence). CDR3 size: 15 residues. CDR3 coding DNA: TGTGCCAGTAGTCCCTTTCCAGGGGGCAATCAGCCCCAGCATTTT. Amino acid sequence: CASSPFPGGNQPQHF.

The gene calls are TRBV19 and TRBJ2-1; unclear D gene. Germline lookup yields CDR1 LNHDA and CDR2 SQIVND (reference sequence). The CDR3 is 14 residues long. The V and J ends lost 0 bases and 4 bases respectively, with 7 bases between them. CDR3 protein: CASSIDRQYNEQFF. CDR3 bases: TGTGCCAGTAGTATAGATCGACAATACAATGAGCAGTTCTTC.

This chain connects TRBV5-1 to TRBJ2-6; 12 nucleotides agree with TRBD1. After removal of 4 bases from V and 3 bases from J, the junction contained 5 bases not matched to a gene. This CDR3 region has 17 residues. In germline, CDR1 is SGHRS, CDR2 YFSETQ. CDR3 nucleotides: TGCGCCAGCAGCCCGGGACAGGGGGCGGATGGGGCCAACGTCCTGACTTTC. Its translation is CASSPGQGADGANVLTF.

CDR3 in amino acids: CASSSTGSNYGYTF. In nucleotides, the CDR3 is TGTGCCAGCAGCTCCACAGGGAGCAATTATGGCTACACCTTC. The chain links TRBV7-9 to TRBJ1-2; possibly TRBD1 for D (6 bases). CDR3 length: 14 residues. Germline V gives CDR1 SEHNR, CDR2 FQNEAQ (reference sequence). V gave up 4 bases and J gave up 5 bases, with 14 bases separating them. Filled out from reference TRBV7-9 and TRBJ1-2, the complete variable domain reads DTGVSQNPRHKITKRGQNVTFRCDPISEHNRLYWYRQTLGQGPEFLTYFQNEAQLEKSRLLSDRFSAERPKGSFSTLEIQRTEQGDSAMYLCASSSTGSNYGYTFGSGTRLTVV.

This chain links TRBV5-1 with TRBJ2-7; D is perhaps TRBD2 (6 bases). From germline, CDR1 is SGHRS and CDR2 YFSETQ. This CDR3 is 13 amino acids long. V lost 4 bases, J lost 5 bases, and 13 bases lay in between. The chain's CDR3 is CASSGGYHNEQYF. Written as DNA, the CDR3 is TGCGCCAGCAGCGGAGGGTATCATAACGAGCAGTACTTC.

The chain has TRBV7-9 and TRBJ2-7; 9 bases are a match to TRBD1. This CDR3 region has 14 residues. Unmatched junction bases numbered 3, after V lost 1 base and J lost 5 bases. Germline lookup yields CDR1 SEHNR and CDR2 FQNEAQ (reference sequence). DNA of the CDR3: TGTGCCAGCAGCTTAGGACAGGGGGTCCACGAGCAGTACTTC. Its protein product is CASSLGQGVHEQYF.

This chain joins TRBV28 and TRBJ1-5, with D possibly matching TRBD1 (5 bases). CDR3 size: 17 residues. V was shortened by 5 bases and J by 4 bases, with 21 bases between the two germline ends. The germline V gene has CDR1 MDHEN and CDR2 SYDVKM. CDR3 sequence reads: CASSPSQGGVGNQPQHF. The CDR3 DNA is TGTGCCAGCAGTCCCTCGCAGGGAGGGGTGGGTAATCAGCCCCAGCATTTT.

This rearrangement joins TRBV7-9 to TRBJ1-1; 7 positions agree with TRBD1. Unmatched junction bases numbered 10, after V lost 4 bases and J lost 2 bases. There are 16 residues in the CDR3. The germline V gene encodes CDR1 SEHNR and CDR2 FQNEAQ (reference sequence). CDR3 sequence (DNA): TGTGCCAGCAGCTCAGCCGGGACAGTGAGTAACACTGAAGCTTTCTTT. Translating it yields CASSSAGTVSNTEAFF. Based on the CDR3 plus reference TRBV7-9 and TRBJ1-1, the full variable domain is DTGVSQNPRHKITKRGQNVTFRCDPISEHNRLYWYRQTLGQGPEFLTYFQNEAQLEKSRLLSDRFSAERPKGSFSTLEIQRTEQGDSAMYLCASSSAGTVSNTEAFFGQGTRLTVV.